Below are 3 T cell receptor beta chains sequenced from a single sample in a study of regulatory T cells in long-lasting Graves disease. Time point meaning: newly diagnosed GD, antithyroid drugs for less than 3 months. The TCR library was made from RNA extracted from PBMCs. With iRepertoire HTBI primers and Arm-PCR of CDR3 regions, TCR beta libraries were built. MiXCR was run by TCRdb on the multiplex PCR reads, yielding one entry per CDR3 protein. The data show 350,000 to 500,000 distinct CDR3 sequences, 12% to 15% seen once. These data were also reused for a study on T cells in Graves' hyperthyroidism and ophthalmopathy.

Source: peripheral blood mononuclear cells (PBMCs), taken at new diagnosis, from a patient treated with antithyroid drugs. Source of these receptors: a woman aged 50 to 60 with Graves disease.

This clonotype was detected only a few times. The rearrangement links TRBV7-3 to TRBJ2-7; TRBD2 matches at 7 bases. V was clipped by 5 bases and J by 3 bases; unmatched bases: 10. Per the germline V gene, CDR1 is SGHTA and CDR2 is FQGTGA. This CDR3 has 15 residues. CDR3 loop: CASSPHAGEFYEQYF. The CDR3 DNA sequence: TGTGCCAGCAGCCCCCATGCGGGGGAATTCTACGAGCAGTACTTC.

There are a few counts of this clonotype. The chain combines TRBV18 with TRBJ1-1; TRBD1 matches at 7 bases. Germline V gives CDR1 KGHSH, CDR2 LQKENI. The CDR3 has 14 residues. V dropped 1 base and J dropped 8; count of bases not matched to a gene: 7. DNA for the CDR3: TGTGCCAGCTCACCACGACAGGGATCTCTAGAAGCTTTCTTT. Translating gives CASSPRQGSLEAFF.

Turning to this clonotype: Since a much larger clone is just one base distant, this may be a read error. This likely comes from a read error, as the CDR3 has no conserved phenylalanine or tryptophan at its end. V is TRBV9 and J is TRBJ2-5, with 12 bases fitting TRBD2. J gave up 2 bases and V 0 bases, and 5 bases lay outside the gene matches. This CDR3 is built from 17 residues. In germline, CDR1 is SGDLS, CDR2 YYNGEE. CDR3 residues: CASSVGSTSGGQETQYL. In DNA form, the CDR3 reads TGTGCCAGCAGCGTAGGATCTACTAGCGGGGGGCAAGAGACCCAGTACCTC.